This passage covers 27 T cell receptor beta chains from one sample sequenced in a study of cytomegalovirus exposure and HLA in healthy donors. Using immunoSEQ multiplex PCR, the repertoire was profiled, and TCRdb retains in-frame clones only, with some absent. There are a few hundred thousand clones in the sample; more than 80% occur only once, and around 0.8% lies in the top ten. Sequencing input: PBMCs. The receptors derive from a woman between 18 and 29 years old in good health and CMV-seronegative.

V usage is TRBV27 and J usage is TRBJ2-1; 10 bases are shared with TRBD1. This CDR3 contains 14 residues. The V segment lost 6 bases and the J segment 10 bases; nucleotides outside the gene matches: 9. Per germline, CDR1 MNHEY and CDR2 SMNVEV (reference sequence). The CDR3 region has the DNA TGTGCCAGCAGAACCGGGACAGGGGCGGGGGAGCAGTTCTTC. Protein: CASRTGTGAGEQFF.

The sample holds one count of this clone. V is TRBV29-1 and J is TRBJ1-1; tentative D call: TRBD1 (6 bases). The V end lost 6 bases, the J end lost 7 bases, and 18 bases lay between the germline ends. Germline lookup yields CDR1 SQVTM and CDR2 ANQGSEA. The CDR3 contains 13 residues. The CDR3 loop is CSVAGQLALEAFF. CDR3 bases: TGCAGCGTAGCCGGACAGCTTGCCCTTGAAGCTTTCTTT.

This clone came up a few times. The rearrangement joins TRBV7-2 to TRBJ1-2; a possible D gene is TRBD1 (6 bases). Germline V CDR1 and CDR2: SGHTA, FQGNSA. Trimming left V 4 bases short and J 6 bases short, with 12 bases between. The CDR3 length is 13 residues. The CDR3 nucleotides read TGTGCCAGCAGCTCCCTAAGACAGGATGGCTACACCTTC. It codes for CASSSLRQDGYTF. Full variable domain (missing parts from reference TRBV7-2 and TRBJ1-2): GAGVSQSPSNKVTEKGKDVELRCDPISGHTALYWYRQSLGQGLEFLIYFQGNSAPDKSGLPSDRFSAERTGGSVSTLTIQRTQQEDSAVYLCASSSLRQDGYTFGSGTRLTVV.

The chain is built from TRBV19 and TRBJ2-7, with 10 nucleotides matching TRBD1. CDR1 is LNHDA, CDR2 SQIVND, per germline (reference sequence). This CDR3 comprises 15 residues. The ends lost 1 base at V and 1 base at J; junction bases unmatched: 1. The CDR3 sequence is CASSIGTGGSYEQYF. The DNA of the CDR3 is TGTGCCAGTAGTATAGGGACAGGGGGTTCCTACGAGCAGTACTTC.

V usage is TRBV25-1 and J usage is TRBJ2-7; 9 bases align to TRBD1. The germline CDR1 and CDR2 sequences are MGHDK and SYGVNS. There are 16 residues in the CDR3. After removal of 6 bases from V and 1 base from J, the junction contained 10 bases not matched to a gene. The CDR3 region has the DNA TGTGCCAGCAGATCTGCCCCGGGACAGGGATCCTACGAGCAGTACTTC. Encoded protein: CASRSAPGQGSYEQYF.

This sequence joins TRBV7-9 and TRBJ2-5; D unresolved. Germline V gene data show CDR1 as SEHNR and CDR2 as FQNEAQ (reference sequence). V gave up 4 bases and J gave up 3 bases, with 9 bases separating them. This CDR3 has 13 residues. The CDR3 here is CASSYAAEETQYF. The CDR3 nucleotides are TGTGCCAGCAGCTATGCGGCAGAAGAGACCCAGTACTTC.

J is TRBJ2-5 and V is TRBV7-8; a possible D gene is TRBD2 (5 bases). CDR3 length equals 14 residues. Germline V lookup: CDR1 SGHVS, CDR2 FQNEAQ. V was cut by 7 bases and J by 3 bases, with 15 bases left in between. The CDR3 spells CASIGVAGEETQYF. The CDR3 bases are TGTGCCAGCATCGGGGTGGCTGGGGAAGAGACCCAGTACTTC.

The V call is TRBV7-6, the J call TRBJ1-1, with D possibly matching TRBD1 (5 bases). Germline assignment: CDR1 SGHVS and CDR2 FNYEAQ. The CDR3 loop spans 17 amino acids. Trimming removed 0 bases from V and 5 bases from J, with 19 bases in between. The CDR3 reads CASSLARGTWGKTEAFF. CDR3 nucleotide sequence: TGTGCCAGCAGCTTAGCCCGGGGGACTTGGGGAAAAACTGAAGCTTTCTTT.

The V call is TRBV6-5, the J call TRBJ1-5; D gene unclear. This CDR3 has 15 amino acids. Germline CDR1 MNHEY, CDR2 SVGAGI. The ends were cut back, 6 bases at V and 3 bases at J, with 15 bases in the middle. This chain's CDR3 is CASSRRGSVNQPQHF. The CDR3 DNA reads TGTGCCAGCAGCCGACGGGGAAGCGTCAATCAGCCCCAGCATTTT.

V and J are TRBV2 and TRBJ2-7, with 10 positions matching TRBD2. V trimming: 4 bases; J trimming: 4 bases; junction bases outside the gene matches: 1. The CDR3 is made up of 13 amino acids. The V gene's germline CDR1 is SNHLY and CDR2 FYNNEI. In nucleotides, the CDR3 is TGTGCCAGCAGTGGACTAGCGGGTTACGAGCAGTACTTC. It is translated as CASSGLAGYEQYF.

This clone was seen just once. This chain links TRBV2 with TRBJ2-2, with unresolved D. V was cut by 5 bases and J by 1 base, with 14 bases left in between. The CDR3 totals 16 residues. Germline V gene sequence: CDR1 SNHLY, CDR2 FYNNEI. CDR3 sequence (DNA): TGTGCCAGCAGTAACCACTACGGAAAGAACACCGGGGAGCTGTTTTTT. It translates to CASSNHYGKNTGELFF.

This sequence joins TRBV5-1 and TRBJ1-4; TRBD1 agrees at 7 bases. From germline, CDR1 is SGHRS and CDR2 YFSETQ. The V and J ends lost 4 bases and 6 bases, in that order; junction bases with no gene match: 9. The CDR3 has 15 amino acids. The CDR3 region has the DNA TGCGCCAGCAGCCCCTATCCCGGGACAGATGAAAAACTGTTTTTT. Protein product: CASSPYPGTDEKLFF.

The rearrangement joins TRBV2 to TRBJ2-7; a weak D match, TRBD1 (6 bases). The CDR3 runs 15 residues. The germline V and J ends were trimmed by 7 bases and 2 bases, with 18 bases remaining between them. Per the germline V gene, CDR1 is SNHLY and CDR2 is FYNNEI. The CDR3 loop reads CASTVASGTPYEQYF. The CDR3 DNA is TGTGCCAGCACTGTCGCCTCGGGGACACCCTACGAGCAGTACTTC.

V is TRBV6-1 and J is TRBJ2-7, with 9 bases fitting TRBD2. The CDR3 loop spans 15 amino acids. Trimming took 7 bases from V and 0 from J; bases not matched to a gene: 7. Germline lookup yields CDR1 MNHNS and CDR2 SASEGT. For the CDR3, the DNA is TGTGCCAGCAACCAACTAGCGGGCGGCTCCTACGAGCAGTACTTC. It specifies CASNQLAGGSYEQYF.

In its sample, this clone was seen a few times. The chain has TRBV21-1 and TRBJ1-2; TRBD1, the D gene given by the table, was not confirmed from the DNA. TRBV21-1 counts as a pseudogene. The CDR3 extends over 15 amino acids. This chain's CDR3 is CASTGQGVENYGYTF. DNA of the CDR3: TGTGCCAGCACGGGACAGGGGGTGGAAAACTATGGCTACACCTTC.

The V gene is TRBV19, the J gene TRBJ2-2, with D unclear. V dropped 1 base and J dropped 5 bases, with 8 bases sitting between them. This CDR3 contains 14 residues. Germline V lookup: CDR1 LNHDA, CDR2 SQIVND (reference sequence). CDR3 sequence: CASSIAWATGELFF. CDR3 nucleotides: TGTGCCAGTAGTATAGCGTGGGCAACCGGGGAGCTGTTTTTT.

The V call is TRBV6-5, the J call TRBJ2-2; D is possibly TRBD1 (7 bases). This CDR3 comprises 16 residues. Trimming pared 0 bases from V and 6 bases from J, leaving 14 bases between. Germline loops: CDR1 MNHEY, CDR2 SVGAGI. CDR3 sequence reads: CASSYSSQGGPGELFF. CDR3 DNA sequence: TGTGCCAGCAGTTACTCGAGCCAGGGGGGACCCGGGGAGCTGTTTTTT.

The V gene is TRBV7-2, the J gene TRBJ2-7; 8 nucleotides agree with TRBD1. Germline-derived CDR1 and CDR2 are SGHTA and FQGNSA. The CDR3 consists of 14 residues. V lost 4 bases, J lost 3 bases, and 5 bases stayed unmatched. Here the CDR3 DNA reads TGTGCCAGCAGCTATCGGACAGGGAACTACGAGCAGTACTTC. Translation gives CASSYRTGNYEQYF.

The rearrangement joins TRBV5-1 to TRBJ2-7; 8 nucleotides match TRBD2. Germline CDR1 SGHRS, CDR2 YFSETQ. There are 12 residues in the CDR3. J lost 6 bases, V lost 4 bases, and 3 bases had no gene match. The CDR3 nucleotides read TGCGCCAGCAGCCCCCTAGCGGGCGAGCAGTACTTC. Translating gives CASSPLAGEQYF. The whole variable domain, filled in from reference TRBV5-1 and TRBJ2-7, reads KAGVTQTPRYLIKTRGQQVTLSCSPISGHRSVSWYQQTPGQGLQFLFEYFSETQRNKGNFPGRFSGRQFSNSRSEMNVSTLELGDSALYLCASSPLAGEQYFGPGTRLTVT.

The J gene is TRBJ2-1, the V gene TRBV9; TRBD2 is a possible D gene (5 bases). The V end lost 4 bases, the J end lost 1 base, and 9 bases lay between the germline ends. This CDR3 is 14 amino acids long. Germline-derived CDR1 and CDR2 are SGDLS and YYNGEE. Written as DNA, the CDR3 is TGTGCCAGCAGCTATACTAGTTCCTACAATGAGCAGTTCTTC. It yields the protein CASSYTSSYNEQFF.

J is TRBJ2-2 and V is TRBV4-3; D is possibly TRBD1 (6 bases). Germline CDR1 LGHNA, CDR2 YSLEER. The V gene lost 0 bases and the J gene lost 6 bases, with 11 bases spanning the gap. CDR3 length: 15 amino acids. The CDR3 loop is CASSQDRGFAGELFF. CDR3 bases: TGCGCCAGCAGCCAAGATAGGGGGTTTGCCGGGGAGCTGTTTTTT.

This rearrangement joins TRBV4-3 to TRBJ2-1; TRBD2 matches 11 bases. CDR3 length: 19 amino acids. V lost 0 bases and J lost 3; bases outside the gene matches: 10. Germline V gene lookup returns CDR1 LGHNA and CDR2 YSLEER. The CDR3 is CASSQEIAGGLRDYNEQFF. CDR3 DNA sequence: TGCGCCAGCAGCCAAGAAATAGCGGGAGGGTTGAGGGACTACAATGAGCAGTTCTTC.

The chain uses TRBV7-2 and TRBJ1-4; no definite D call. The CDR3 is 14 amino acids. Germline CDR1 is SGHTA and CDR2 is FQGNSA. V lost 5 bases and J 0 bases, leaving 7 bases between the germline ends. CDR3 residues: CASSPIATNEKLFF. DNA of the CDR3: TGTGCCAGCAGCCCTATAGCAACTAATGAAAAACTGTTTTTT. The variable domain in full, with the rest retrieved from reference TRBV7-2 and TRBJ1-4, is GAGVSQSPSNKVTEKGKDVELRCDPISGHTALYWYRQSLGQGLEFLIYFQGNSAPDKSGLPSDRFSAERTGGSVSTLTIQRTQQEDSAVYLCASSPIATNEKLFFGSGTQLSVL.

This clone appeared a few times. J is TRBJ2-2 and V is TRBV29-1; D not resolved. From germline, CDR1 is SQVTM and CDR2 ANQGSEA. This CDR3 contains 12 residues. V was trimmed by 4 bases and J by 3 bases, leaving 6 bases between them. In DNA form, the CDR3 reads TGCAGCGTTGTCTCCTACACCGGGGAGCTGTTTTTT. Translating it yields CSVVSYTGELFF.

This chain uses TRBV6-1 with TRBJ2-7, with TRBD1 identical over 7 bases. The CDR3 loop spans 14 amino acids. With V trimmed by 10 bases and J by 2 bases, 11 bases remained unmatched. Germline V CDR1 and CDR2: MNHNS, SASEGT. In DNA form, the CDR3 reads TGTGCCACCGCCCCTTGGGACAGAACCTACGAGCAGTACTTC. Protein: CATAPWDRTYEQYF.

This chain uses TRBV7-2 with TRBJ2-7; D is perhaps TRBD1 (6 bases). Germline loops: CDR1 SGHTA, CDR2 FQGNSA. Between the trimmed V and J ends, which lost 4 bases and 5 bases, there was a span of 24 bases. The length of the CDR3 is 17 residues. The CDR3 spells CASSYRRGSPQGNEQYF. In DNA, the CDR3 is TGTGCCAGCAGCTACCGTAGGGGCTCCCCACAGGGAAACGAGCAGTACTTC.

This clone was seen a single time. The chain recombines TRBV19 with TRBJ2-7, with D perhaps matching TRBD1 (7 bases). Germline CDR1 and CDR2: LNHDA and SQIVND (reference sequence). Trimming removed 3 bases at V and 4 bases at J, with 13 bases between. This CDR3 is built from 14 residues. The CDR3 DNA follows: TGTGCCAGTAGTATCTTCGCGGGACAGTACGAGCAGTACTTC. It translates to CASSIFAGQYEQYF.